This T cell receptor (beta chain) was captured by sequencing in a study of blood T cell repertoires in COVID-19. Study-wide context: Samples of COVID-19 (acute and convalescent) were obtained from the United States, Italy and Spain. Sample material is recorded as cDNA or gDNA derived from T cells, B-cell-depleted T cells, or PBMCs.

Original data processing: Reference gene primer amplification gave estimated nucleated cell counts. The data were produced by immunoSEQ multiplex PCR, yet TCRdb's version contains in-frame clones alone and is incomplete. For V, J and clone size, that table is used; D and trimming come from the DNA. The data contain 81,000 or so clones, 70% to 90% of them seen just once; the ten biggest clones take up 12%. V lost 2 bases, J lost 3 bases, and 13 bases lay in between. The CDR3 loop spans 16 amino acids. Germline CDR1 and CDR2: KGHSH and LQKENI. The sample taken for sequencing was peripheral blood. The chain recombines TRBV18 with TRBJ2-2; D ambiguous. This clonotype was obtained from a woman in her seventies with active or convalescent COVID-19. CDR3 amino acids: CASSPSQTGHTGELFF. CDR3 DNA: TGTGCCAGCTCACCATCCCAGACTGGTCACACCGGGGAGCTGTTTTTT.